The 14 T cell receptor beta chains in this list originate from one sample, sequenced in a study of blood T cell repertoires in COVID-19. Only in-frame clones appear in the TCRdb table, and some are missing; sequencing was by immunoSEQ multiplex PCR. The repertoire has about 73,000 clones, around 82% of them found once; the top ten carry approximately 5.3%. The sample was peripheral blood. These receptors came from a man aged 45-65 years with active COVID-19.

This clone has only a few counts. V usage is TRBV4-1 and J usage is TRBJ2-5, with 7 positions matching TRBD2. Germline V gives CDR1 MGHRA, CDR2 YSYEKL. V dropped 1 base and J dropped 2; count of bases not matched to a gene: 16. The CDR3 is made up of 19 amino acids. The CDR3: CASSQGYAASGLGQETQYF. The DNA of the CDR3 is TGCGCCAGCAGCCAAGGGTACGCGGCTAGCGGACTGGGGCAAGAGACCCAGTACTTC.

This chain joins TRBV5-6 and TRBJ1-1; 8 bases map to TRBD1. The CDR3 is 13 amino acids. Germline assignment: CDR1 SGHDT and CDR2 YYEEEE. The V gene end was trimmed by 7 bases and the J gene end by 6 bases; junction bases not matched to a gene: 8. CDR3 nucleotides: TGTGCCAGCTCGATTGACAGGGGCCCTGAAGCTTTCTTT. Protein: CASSIDRGPEAFF.

This chain joins TRBV5-6 and TRBJ2-7; TRBD1 matches at 9 bases. CDR3 size: 14 residues. With V trimmed by 4 bases and J by 2 bases, 4 bases remained unmatched. The germline gives CDR1 SGHDT, CDR2 YYEEEE. CDR3 region: CASSPWTGAYEQYF. The CDR3 DNA sequence: TGTGCCAGCAGCCCCTGGACAGGGGCCTACGAGCAGTACTTC.

This clone was picked up a small number of times. The chain employs TRBV5-1 and TRBJ2-1, with 11 bases lining up with TRBD1. The CDR3 runs 17 residues. Germline V gene lookup returns CDR1 SGHRS and CDR2 YFSETQ. Losses at the gene ends were 3 bases for V and 3 bases for J; bases not matched to a gene: 8. CDR3 region: CASSSVPDRGHYNEQFF. In nucleotides, the CDR3 is TGCGCCAGCAGCTCGGTACCGGACAGGGGGCACTACAATGAGCAGTTCTTC.

The rearrangement uses TRBV27 and TRBJ1-2; 8 bases line up with TRBD1. The junction had 16 bases not matched to a gene; V was cut back by 0 bases and J by 4 bases. Germline V CDR1 and CDR2: MNHEY, SMNVEV (reference sequence). The CDR3 runs 19 residues. This chain's CDR3 is CASSLSMRQGARGLYGYTF. CDR3 DNA sequence: TGTGCCAGCAGTTTATCGATGAGGCAGGGGGCCCGGGGGCTCTATGGCTACACCTTC.

The J gene is TRBJ1-2, the V gene TRBV15; no reliable D call. Between the trimmed V and J ends, which lost 1 base and 0 bases, there was a span of 6 bases. Germline-derived CDR1 and CDR2 are LNHNV and YYDKDF (reference sequence). The CDR3 is 14 residues long. In DNA form, the CDR3 reads TGTGCCACCAGCAGAGCCCAGACTAACTATGGCTACACCTTC. Translated, it gives CATSRAQTNYGYTF. Full variable domain (rest looked up from reference TRBV15 and TRBJ1-2): DAMVIQNPRYQVTQFGKPVTLSCSQTLNHNVMYWYQQKSSQAPKLLFHYYDKDFNNEADTPDNFQSRRPNTSFCFLDIRSPGLGDTAMYLCATSRAQTNYGYTFGSGTRLTVV.

This chain connects TRBV5-1 to TRBJ2-2; D remains ambiguous. Germline CDR1 SGHRS, CDR2 YFSETQ. This CDR3 has 15 amino acids. V lost 1 base and J 4 bases, leaving 11 bases between the germline ends. In DNA, the CDR3 is TGCGCCAGCAGCTTGTCTCGGGTTAGCACCGGGGAGCTGTTTTTT. Protein sequence: CASSLSRVSTGELFF.

In nucleotides, the CDR3 is TGTGCCAGCAGCCAAAGATTGGGGGCGCGGGAGGGCGCAGATACGCAGTATTTT. Protein: CASSQRLGAREGADTQYF. The chain uses TRBV3-1 (or the pseudogene TRBV3-2) and TRBJ2-3; 9 bases align to TRBD2. Germline V CDR1 and CDR2: LGHDT, YNNKEL (reference sequence). The CDR3 consists of 18 residues. The V segment lost 2 bases and the J segment 4 bases; nucleotides outside the gene matches: 13.

The gene calls are TRBV6-1 and TRBJ1-2, with D possibly TRBD1 on 5 matching bases. The CDR3 is 16 residues long. The germline V gene has CDR1 MNHNS and CDR2 SASEGT. Trimming took 4 bases from V and 7 from J, leaving 22 bases between them. Here the CDR3 DNA reads TGTGCCAGCAGTGCCCAGGGAGGACACCTAAGTGGTGGCTACACCTTC. The encoded protein is CASSAQGGHLSGGYTF.

This chain uses TRBV28 with TRBJ1-5; D unresolved. Trimming stripped 2 bases from V and 3 bases from J, with 8 bases between. Germline-derived CDR1 and CDR2 are MDHEN and SYDVKM. This CDR3 is 14 amino acids long. CDR3 amino acids: CASSLGQFNQPQHF. The CDR3 bases are TGTGCCAGCAGTTTAGGGCAGTTCAATCAGCCCCAGCATTTT.

The genes are TRBV5-1 and TRBJ1-2; weak D call: TRBD1 (5 bases). The V gene's germline CDR1 is SGHRS and CDR2 YFSETQ. Trimming cost V 0 bases and J 2 bases, with 11 bases left between them. This CDR3 is built from 15 residues. CDR3 amino acids: CASSLVQGGNYGYTF. The CDR3, as DNA: TGCGCCAGCAGCTTGGTCCAGGGTGGGAACTATGGCTACACCTTC.

This chain joins TRBV3-1 (or the pseudogene TRBV3-2) and TRBJ2-4, with TRBD2 matching over 12 bases. After removal of 0 bases from V and 6 bases from J, the junction contained 24 bases not matched to a gene. Germline CDR1 and CDR2: LGHDT and YNNKEL (reference sequence). The CDR3 contains 23 residues. This CDR3 is CASSQESWLAGLAGGPIPNIQYF. The CDR3 DNA sequence: TGTGCCAGCAGCCAAGAAAGCTGGCTTGCTGGTCTAGCGGGGGGGCCTATCCCAAACATTCAGTACTTC.

The sample holds a few counts of this clone. The chain links TRBV5-1 to TRBJ2-2; TRBD2 matches at 10 bases. The ends lost 0 bases at V and 6 bases at J; junction bases unmatched: 5. The CDR3 is 16 residues long. CDR1 and CDR2 from the germline V gene are SGHRS and YFSETQ. CDR3 region: CASSLVTSGAAGELFF. The CDR3 coding sequence is TGCGCCAGCAGCTTGGTAACTAGCGGGGCCGCCGGGGAGCTGTTTTTT.

The genes are TRBV6-2 or TRBV6-3 and TRBJ2-1; 8 nucleotides align to TRBD2. Trimming at V came to 5 bases and at J to 3 bases, leaving 15 bases not matched to a gene. The germline CDR1 and CDR2 sequences are MNHEY and SVGEGT. The CDR3 has 18 amino acids. CDR3 loop: CASSAPGGRLDHYNEQFF. CDR3 coding DNA: TGTGCCAGCAGTGCCCCGGGGGGGCGTCTCGACCACTACAATGAGCAGTTCTTC.